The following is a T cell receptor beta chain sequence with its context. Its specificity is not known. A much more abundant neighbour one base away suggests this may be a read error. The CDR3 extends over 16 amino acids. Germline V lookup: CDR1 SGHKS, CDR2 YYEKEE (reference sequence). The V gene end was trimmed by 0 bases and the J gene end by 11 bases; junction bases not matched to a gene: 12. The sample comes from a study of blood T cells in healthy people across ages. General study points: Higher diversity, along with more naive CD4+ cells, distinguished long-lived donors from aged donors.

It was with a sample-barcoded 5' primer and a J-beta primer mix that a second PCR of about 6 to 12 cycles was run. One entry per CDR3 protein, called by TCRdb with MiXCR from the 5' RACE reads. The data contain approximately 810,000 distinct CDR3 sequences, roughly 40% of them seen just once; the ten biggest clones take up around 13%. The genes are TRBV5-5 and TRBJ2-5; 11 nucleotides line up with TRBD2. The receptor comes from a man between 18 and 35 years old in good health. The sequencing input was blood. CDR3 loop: CASSLDTSGGGYEQYF. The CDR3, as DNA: TGTGCCAGCAGCTTGGACACTAGCGGGGGAGGATATGAGCAGTACTTC.